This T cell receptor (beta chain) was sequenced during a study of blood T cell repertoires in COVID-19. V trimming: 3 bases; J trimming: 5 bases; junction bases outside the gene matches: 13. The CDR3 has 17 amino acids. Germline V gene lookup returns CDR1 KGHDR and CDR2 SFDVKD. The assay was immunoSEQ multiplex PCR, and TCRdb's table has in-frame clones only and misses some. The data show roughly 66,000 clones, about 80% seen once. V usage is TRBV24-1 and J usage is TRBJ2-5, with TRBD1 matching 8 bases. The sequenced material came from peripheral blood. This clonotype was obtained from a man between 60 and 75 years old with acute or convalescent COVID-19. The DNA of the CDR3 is TGTGCCACCAGTGATCCCCTCCCAGGGGGCGCAGGTGAGACCCAGTACTTC. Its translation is CATSDPLPGGAGETQYF.